This T cell receptor (beta chain) comes out of a study of blood T cell repertoires in COVID-19. Generated by immunoSEQ multiplex PCR, the TCRdb table keeps only in-frame clones and is missing some. The sample lists about 180,000 clones, 82% occurring once. Trimming removed 6 bases from V and 2 bases from J, with 7 bases in between. The CDR3 is 13 amino acids. Germline-derived CDR1 and CDR2 are MNHEY and SVGAGI. The chain links TRBV6-5 to TRBJ2-2; no clear D. This TCR came from a woman in her seventies with acute or convalescent COVID-19. Sequenced: peripheral blood. CDR3 nucleotides: TGTGCCAGCAGCCAAACAAACACCGGGGAGCTGTTTTTT. Protein product: CASSQTNTGELFF.